In this sample, the clone carrying this TCR beta chain turned up once. These data belong to a study of shared clonotypes between healthy human individuals. The germline V and J ends were trimmed by 0 bases and 7 bases, with 15 bases remaining between them. Germline lookup yields CDR1 MGHRA and CDR2 YSYEKL. The CDR3 runs to 15 residues. The naive CD8 population came from CD45RO-negative cells selected for CCR7, without terminally differentiated effector memory CD45RA+ cells. Sequenced by immunoSEQ multiplex PCR; TCRdb stores in-frame clones only, minus some. Among around 1.9 million clones listed, roughly 91% were seen once.

The genes are TRBV4-1 and TRBJ1-2, with no clear D. The clonotype was recovered from a man aged 18 to 29 in good health. Some clones in this sample may be carry-over from other donors' samples. Sequencing was performed on naive CD8+ T cells from PBMCs. The CDR3 DNA reads as TGCGCCAGCAGCCAAGATGGGTCCGGACTTTTTGGCTACACCTTC. It is translated as CASSQDGSGLFGYTF.